These T cell receptor beta chains were read from a single sample in a study of T cell therapy after organ transplantation. Only in-frame clones appear in the TCRdb table, and some are missing; sequencing was by immunoSEQ multiplex PCR. Among around 50,000 clones listed, 94% were seen once. These receptors have no identified antigens. Source: CD8+ T cells from blood, taken before autologous CMV-specific T cell therapy. These receptors were obtained from a human patient who had received a solid organ transplant and had CMV disease. Each CDR3 is given with its conserved first and last residue. Each record gives: CDR3 DNA, CDR3 protein, J gene, V gene, D gene. The D gene is left open where the match is weak.

TGTGCCAGCAGTGAAGGTGGTGAGCAGTTCTTC,CASSEGGEQFF,TRBJ2-1,TRBV2,.
TGCAGCGTGGATCAAGAGACCCAGTACTTC,CSVDQETQYF,TRBJ2-5,TRBV29-1,.
TGCAGCGCCTCGGACAGCTACGAGCAGTACTTC,CSASDSYEQYF,TRBJ2-7,TRBV29-1,.
TGTGCCAGTAGTTCGGGACAGGGGGGACGGGATACGCAGTATTTT,CASSSGQGGRDTQYF,TRBJ2-3,TRBV19,TRBD1
TGCGCCAGCAGCCACCTTCTCCATAGCGGGAGCCACAATGAGCAGTTCTTC,CASSHLLHSGSHNEQFF,TRBJ2-1,TRBV4-1,TRBD2
TGCGCCAGCAGCCACGGGTACGAGCAGTACTTC,CASSHGYEQYF,TRBJ2-7,TRBV4-1,.
TGTGCCAGCAGCTTTTCTGGGGCTGAAGCTTTCTTT,CASSFSGAEAFF,TRBJ1-1,TRBV7-9,.
TGTGCCAGCAGCTCGTCAGGGGATGGGAAACTGTTTTTT,CASSSSGDGKLFF,TRBJ1-4,TRBV7-9,.
TGTGCCAGCAGTGGACAGAACCGTAAGGAGCAGTACTTC,CASSGQNRKEQYF,TRBJ2-7,TRBV25-1,.
TGTGCCAGCTCACCACGCGGACAGGGGTACTCACCCCTCCACTTT,CASSPRGQGYSPLHF,TRBJ1-6,TRBV18,TRBD1
TGTGCCAGCAGTTTGAGTGGGCGCTCCTACGAGCAGTACTTC,CASSLSGRSYEQYF,TRBJ2-7,TRBV27,.
TGTGCCAGCAGCCCGACAGGGGGCAAGTCCTACGAGCAGTACTTC,CASSPTGGKSYEQYF,TRBJ2-7,TRBV5-6,TRBD1
TGTGCCAGCGCCGGGGCAGGCTATAGCAATCAGCCCCAGCATTTT,CASAGAGYSNQPQHF,TRBJ1-5,TRBV19,.
TGTGCCAGCAGCGCGTCTCTACAGGGTAACTATGGCTACACCTTC,CASSASLQGNYGYTF,TRBJ1-2,TRBV13,.
TGTGCCAGCAGCTCTAGGGACACTAGCTCCTACAATGAGCAGTTCTTC,CASSSRDTSSYNEQFF,TRBJ2-1,TRBV7-8,.
TGTGCCAGCAGTTCGGGGACAGATAGCAATCAGCCCCAGCATTTT,CASSSGTDSNQPQHF,TRBJ1-5,TRBV5-4,TRBD1
TGTGCCAGCAGTGAAGCCAGGGGCACTGAAGCTTTCTTT,CASSEARGTEAFF,TRBJ1-1,TRBV2,.
TGTGCCAGCAGCTTCGGAGGGTCGGGCGAGCAGTACTTC,CASSFGGSGEQYF,TRBJ2-7,TRBV7-3,.
TGTGCCAGCAGTGAGAGACTAGCTACGGGCACCGGGGAGCTGTTTTTT,CASSERLATGTGELFF,TRBJ2-2,TRBV6-1,TRBD2
TGTGCCAGCAGTGACTCGGGAACTAGCTTTAATGAGCAGTTCTTC,CASSDSGTSFNEQFF,TRBJ2-1,TRBV6-4,.
TGTGCCAGCAGCGACAGCCTCGATCCGAACACCGGGGAGCTGTTTTTT,CASSDSLDPNTGELFF,TRBJ2-2,TRBV6-4,.
TGTGCCAGCACCTCGGCTACTAGCGGGGGAGGGGAGACCCAGTACTTC,CASTSATSGGGETQYF,TRBJ2-5,TRBV2,TRBD2